This T cell receptor (beta chain) was recorded in a study of blood T cell repertoires in COVID-19. Methods used by the authors: Amplification with reference gene primers provided the estimates of nucleated cell counts. Using immunoSEQ multiplex PCR, the repertoire was profiled, and TCRdb retains in-frame clones only, with some absent. D and trimming come from the DNA, and the V and J calls and clone size come from that table. The sample lists about 39,000 clones, 70% to 90% occurring once. CDR1 LGHNT and CDR2 FRNRAP come from the germline V gene. The CDR3 covers 16 residues. The V end was cut by 7 bases, the J end by 3 bases, with 19 bases between.

The receptor's source is a human donor in a cohort sampled during active COVID-19. This chain links TRBV12-5 with TRBJ1-5; maybe TRBD1 (5 bases). Sequencing was carried out using peripheral blood. CDR3 in DNA: TGTGCTAGTGCTACCTGGAGGGGAAATGACAATCAGCCCCAGCATTTT. Protein product: CASATWRGNDNQPQHF. The variable domain in full, completed from reference TRBV12-5 and TRBJ1-5, reads DARVTQTPRHKVTEMGQEVTMRCQPILGHNTVFWYRQTMMQGLELLAYFRNRAPLDDSGMPKDRFSAEMPDATLATLKIQPSEPRDSAVYFCASATWRGNDNQPQHFGDGTRLSIL.